Each of the 2 T cell receptor beta chains below was sequenced from the same sample in a study of blood T cell repertoires in COVID-19. Assay: immunoSEQ multiplex PCR; the TCRdb copy retains only in-frame clones and omits some. The data show hundreds of thousands of clones, around 86% seen once. The sequenced sample was peripheral blood. These receptors were taken from a human donor in a cohort sampled during active COVID-19.

The chain links TRBV27 to TRBJ2-1; TRBD2 aligns across 11 bases. Germline CDR1 MNHEY, CDR2 SMNVEV (reference sequence). V was clipped by 4 bases and J by 2 bases; unmatched bases: 1. This CDR3 region has 15 residues. CDR3 amino acids: CASSSGLAAYNEQFF. The CDR3 DNA follows: TGTGCCAGCAGTTCGGGACTAGCGGCCTACAATGAGCAGTTCTTC.

This clone showed up just a few times. J is TRBJ1-6 and V is TRBV7-2; the match to TRBD1 covers 8 bases. The CDR3 spans 15 residues. V lost 6 bases and J lost 6; bases outside the gene matches: 7. The germline CDR1 and CDR2 sequences are SGHTA and FQGNSA. The CDR3 bases are TGTGCCAGCAGAGGGACAGGCGGGTCTAATTCACCCCTCCACTTT. Translation gives CASRGTGGSNSPLHF. The full variable domain, with the rest looked up from reference TRBV7-2 and TRBJ1-6, is GAGVSQSPSNKVTEKGKDVELRCDPISGHTALYWYRQSLGQGLEFLIYFQGNSAPDKSGLPSDRFSAERTGGSVSTLTIQRTQQEDSAVYLCASRGTGGSNSPLHFGNGTRLTVT.